This section outlines one T cell receptor beta chain sequence together with its context. The target antigen is unknown. The data were taken from a study of blood T cells in healthy people across ages. Study observations and caveats: Unsorted PBMC input precluded a conclusive naive versus antigen-experienced comparison. Older age coincided with a roughly linear decline in TCR beta diversity per million T cells.

A second PCR, run for about 7 to 12 cycles, used a sample-barcoded 5' primer plus a J-beta primer mix. TCRdb passed the 5' RACE reads through MiXCR, listing each CDR3 protein once. Among roughly 2 million distinct CDR3 sequences listed, roughly 52% were seen once. With 1 base clipped from V and 0 bases from J, the junction kept 13 bases outside the gene matches. Germline V gene sequence: CDR1 DFQATT, CDR2 SNEGSKA (reference sequence). The CDR3 extends over 19 amino acids. The sequencing input was blood. The TCR originated in a woman aged 40 to 50 in good health. The V call is TRBV20-1, the J call TRBJ2-7; 12 bases agree with TRBD1. CDR3 region: CSARVRLPGQGAISYEQYF. The CDR3 DNA follows: TGCAGTGCTAGAGTCCGTCTCCCGGGACAGGGGGCAATCTCCTACGAGCAGTACTTC.